A selection of T cell receptor beta chains follows, all from one sample in a study of blood T cell dynamics during melanoma immunotherapy. Clones were read by immunoSEQ multiplex PCR, and TCRdb kept only the in-frame ones, dropping some. Here the sample spans roughly 8,700 clones, 85% being singletons. The specimen was blood, collected from a patient treated with checkpoint blockade. Receptors were obtained from a human donor with melanoma. Both conserved end residues are part of each CDR3. A D gene is named only where the DNA matches it firmly. Part of the rows lack a size; the others show once, few, many or a class for expanded clones.

V	J	D	length	size	CDR3	DNA
TRBV19	TRBJ2-7	TRBD1	15	NA	CASSTISGQGYEQYF	TGTGCCAGTAGTACGATATCGGGACAGGGGTACGAGCAGTACTTC
TRBV2	TRBJ2-7	NA	13	NA	CASSGQGPLEQYF	TGTGCCAGCAGTGGTCAGGGCCCTCTCGAGCAGTACTTC
TRBV30	TRBJ2-1	NA	14	NA	CAWSLAVPYNEQFF	TGTGCCTGGAGTTTAGCGGTCCCCTACAATGAGCAGTTCTTC
TRBV5-1	TRBJ1-1	NA	13	NA	CASSLGFGYEAFF	TGCGCCAGCAGCTTGGGTTTCGGATATGAAGCTTTCTTT
TRBV7-2	TRBJ1-5	NA	15	NA	CASNYDGADNQPQHF	TGTGCCAGCAACTACGACGGTGCCGACAATCAGCCCCAGCATTTT
TRBV6-4	TRBJ2-1	TRBD2	15	few	CASSIAGGSYNEQFF	TGTGCCAGCAGTATAGCGGGGGGCTCCTACAATGAGCAGTTCTTC
TRBV6-6	TRBJ1-1	NA	16	once	CASSYSPGRRGTEAFF	TGTGCCAGCAGTTACTCGCCAGGAAGGAGAGGGACTGAAGCTTTCTTT
TRBV7-8	TRBJ2-7	NA	15	NA	CASSLGRRGRYEQYF	TGTGCCAGCAGCTTAGGCCGGAGGGGGCGATACGAGCAGTACTTC
TRBV7-3	TRBJ2-1	TRBD1	15	NA	CASSPDRSSYNEQFF	TGTGCCAGCAGCCCGGACAGGAGCTCCTACAATGAGCAGTTCTTC
TRBV4-1	TRBJ2-5	TRBD2	18	NA	CASSQIGGRGGPQETQYF	TGCGCCAGCAGCCAGATAGGGGGGCGGGGGGGGCCCCAAGAGACCCAGTACTTC
TRBV7-2	TRBJ1-5	NA	14	NA	CASSLAGTGQPQHF	TGTGCCAGCAGCTTGGCGGGGACCGGTCAGCCCCAGCATTTT
TRBV29-1	TRBJ1-2	TRBD1	11	few	CSASGGYGYTF	TGCAGCGCCTCAGGGGGCTATGGCTACACCTTC
TRBV9	TRBJ2-3	TRBD1	14	NA	CASSPGGGTDTQYF	TGTGCCAGCAGCCCAGGGGGTGGCACAGATACGCAGTATTTT
TRBV6-1	TRBJ1-3	TRBD1	14	once	CASSEMGTGDTIYF	TGTGCCAGCAGTGAAATGGGGACAGGCGACACCATATATTTT
TRBV4-3	TRBJ1-3	NA	14	NA	CASSPSASGNTIYF	TGCGCCAGCAGTCCATCAGCCTCTGGAAACACCATATATTTT
TRBV6-1	TRBJ1-1	TRBD1	15	NA	CASSELDRGFEEAFF	TGTGCCAGCAGTGAATTAGACAGGGGCTTTGAGGAAGCTTTCTTT
TRBV5-1	TRBJ2-3	TRBD2	16	NA	CASSLSAGGSTDTQYF	TGCGCCAGCAGCTTGTCAGCGGGGGGGAGCACAGATACGCAGTATTTT
TRBV19	TRBJ1-5	NA	12	NA	CASSMGDQPQHF	TGTGCCAGTAGTATGGGGGATCAGCCCCAGCATTTT
TRBV19	TRBJ2-2	NA	14	NA	CASSGTGYVGELFF	TGTGCCAGTAGTGGTACAGGTTATGTCGGGGAGCTGTTTTTT
TRBV27	TRBJ2-2	NA	13	NA	CASSLFLAGELFF	TGTGCCAGCAGTTTGTTTTTGGCCGGGGAGCTGTTTTTT
TRBV27	TRBJ2-2	NA	14	few	CASSLAGKTGELFF	TGTGCCAGCAGTTTAGCGGGGAAAACCGGGGAGCTGTTTTTT
TRBV6-1	TRBJ2-5	NA	15	NA	CASTRTPGMEETQYF	TGTGCCAGCACTAGGACTCCAGGAATGGAAGAGACCCAGTACTTC
TRBV25-1	TRBJ1-3	NA	15	NA	CASSDGLFSGNTIYF	TGTGCCAGCAGTGATGGCCTCTTTTCTGGAAACACCATATATTTT
TRBV27	TRBJ2-1	TRBD1	17	NA	CASTSLGVQGAYNEQFF	TGTGCCAGCACCTCTTTGGGAGTACAGGGGGCCTACAATGAGCAGTTCTTC
TRBV6-5	TRBJ1-1	TRBD1	15	NA	CASSYSKGAGTEAFF	TGTGCCAGCAGTTACTCGAAGGGGGCCGGCACTGAAGCTTTCTTT
TRBV9	TRBJ2-1	TRBD2	16	once	CASSKLAGGYYNEQFF	TGTGCCAGCAGTAAACTAGCGGGGGGTTACTACAATGAGCAGTTCTTC
TRBV6-1	TRBJ1-2	NA	14	NA	CASSELGVRYGYTF	TGTGCCAGCAGTGAACTGGGGGTACGCTATGGCTACACCTTC
TRBV4-1	TRBJ2-3	NA	14	NA	CASKSPASTDTQYF	TGCGCCAGCAAGTCTCCAGCAAGCACAGATACGCAGTATTTT
TRBV6-5	TRBJ1-2	NA	14	NA	CASRERWLSYGYTF	TGTGCCAGCAGGGAGAGGTGGCTCTCCTATGGCTACACCTTC
TRBV9	TRBJ1-1	TRBD1	17	NA	CASSGALLGQPNTEAFF	TGTGCCAGCAGCGGGGCCCTCCTGGGACAGCCGAACACTGAAGCTTTCTTT
TRBV7-9	TRBJ2-3	TRBD2	17	NA	CASSLVRGVYSTDTQYF	TGTGCCAGCAGCTTAGTGCGGGGGGTTTATTCCACAGATACGCAGTATTTT
TRBV7-2	TRBJ1-1	NA	11	NA	CASSPKTEAFF	TGTGCCAGCAGCCCTAAAACTGAAGCTTTCTTT
TRBV7-9	TRBJ2-7	TRBD2	12	NA	CASSPERDEQYF	TGTGCCAGCAGCCCCGAGCGGGATGAGCAGTACTTC
TRBV7-2	TRBJ1-3	NA	14	NA	CASSLGRSGNTIYF	TGTGCCAGCAGCTTAGGGCGCTCTGGAAACACCATATATTTT
TRBV7-2	TRBJ1-2	TRBD1	16	NA	CASSSGTGWGFYGYTF	TGTGCCAGCAGCTCGGGGACAGGGTGGGGTTTCTATGGCTACACCTTC
TRBV5-1	TRBJ2-3	TRBD1	15	NA	CASSLGQGTLDTQYF	TGCGCCAGCAGCCTCGGACAGGGTACTTTAGATACGCAGTATTTT
TRBV9	TRBJ2-5	NA	15	NA	CASSVSGMGRETQYF	TGTGCCAGCAGCGTATCCGGGATGGGTCGAGAGACCCAGTACTTC
TRBV5-1	TRBJ2-7	TRBD2	14	few	CASSGSGGQDEQYF	TGCGCCAGCAGCGGCTCGGGGGGGCAGGACGAGCAGTACTTC
TRBV6-4	TRBJ2-1	TRBD2	15	NA	CASSRTSGDHNEQFF	TGTGCCAGCAGCCGGACTAGCGGGGATCACAATGAGCAGTTCTTC
TRBV6-6	TRBJ1-5	NA	14	few	CASRGGTLDQPQHF	TGTGCCAGCAGGGGAGGGACACTAGATCAGCCCCAGCATTTT
TRBV12-5	TRBJ2-7	NA	15	NA	CASGLVNLFPYEQYF	TGTGCTAGTGGTTTGGTAAACCTCTTTCCCTACGAGCAGTACTTC
TRBV9	TRBJ2-7	TRBD1	15	NA	CASSVGGQGAYEQYF	TGTGCCAGCAGCGTAGGTGGGCAGGGGGCCTACGAGCAGTACTTC
TRBV6-7	TRBJ1-5	NA	15	NA	CASSYPNRNNQPQHF	TGTGCCAGCAGTTACCCGAACCGAAACAATCAGCCCCAGCATTTT
TRBV7-6	TRBJ2-5	TRBD1	15	NA	CASSLGTGGQETQYF	TGTGCCAGCAGCTTAGGCACAGGGGGCCAAGAGACCCAGTACTTC
TRBV7-2	TRBJ1-4	NA	15	NA	CANSSLREGGEKLFF	TGTGCCAACAGCTCGCTAAGGGAGGGGGGGGAAAAACTGTTTTTT
TRBV2	TRBJ1-5	NA	13	NA	CASSEVTNQPQHF	TGTGCCAGCAGTGAGGTCACGAATCAGCCCCAGCATTTT
TRBV4-3	TRBJ1-1	NA	13	once	CASSQDPGPGAFF	TGCGCCAGCAGCCAAGATCCGGGACCCGGGGCTTTCTTT
TRBV4-2	TRBJ1-2	NA	14	NA	CASRPWGQSYGYTF	TGTGCCAGCAGACCCTGGGGGCAGTCCTATGGCTACACCTTC
TRBV7-2	TRBJ2-5	NA	14	once	CASSQGPGGETQYF	TGTGCCAGCAGCCAGGGGCCGGGGGGAGAGACCCAGTACTTC
TRBV7-2	TRBJ1-5	TRBD1	15	NA	CASSLAGTGSQPQHF	TGTGCCAGCAGCTTAGCAGGGACAGGGAGTCAGCCCCAGCATTTT
TRBV18	TRBJ2-7	NA	13	few	CASSLIQGYEQYF	TGTGCCAGCTCGCTTATACAGGGTTACGAGCAGTACTTC
TRBV6-1	TRBJ1-2	NA	14	NA	CASSEAATRYGYTF	TGTGCCAGCAGTGAAGCCGCGACACGGTATGGCTACACCTTC
TRBV7-8	TRBJ2-6	NA	14	NA	CASSLGTVANVLTF	TGTGCCAGCAGCTTGGGGACGGTGGCCAACGTCCTGACTTTC